A single sample gave rise to the 9 T cell receptor beta chains below, sequenced in a study of T cell responses to AZD1222 COVID-19 vaccine. Produced via immunoSEQ multiplex PCR; TCRdb's table is partial and in-frame only. The data contain 78,000 or so clones, 88% of them singletons. The sequencing here drew on peripheral blood, taken on day 0 of AZD1222 vaccination. These receptors were collected from an adult in good health.

The chain employs TRBV28 and TRBJ2-1; the D gene is possibly TRBD1 (5 bases). Germline V gene lookup returns CDR1 MDHEN and CDR2 SYDVKM. The CDR3 extends over 16 amino acids. Trimming shortened V by 5 bases and J by 5 bases, and 19 bases separated the two germline ends. For the CDR3, the DNA is TGTGCCAGCAGTCCCAGAACAGGTCTCGGACACAATGAGCAGTTCTTC. Its protein is CASSPRTGLGHNEQFF.

The chain couples TRBV12-3 or TRBV12-4 to TRBJ1-6, with D uncertain. The germline V and J ends were trimmed by 1 base and 8 bases, with 6 bases remaining between them. This CDR3 has 13 residues. As DNA, the CDR3 is TGTGCCAGCAGTTTAGGGGGTTATTCACCCCTCCACTTT. Translated, it gives CASSLGGYSPLHF.

The chain recombines TRBV27 with TRBJ2-5; possible D gene TRBD2, 6 bases. Trimming removed 6 bases at V and 5 bases at J, with 16 bases between. Germline CDR1 and CDR2: MNHEY and SMNVEV (reference sequence). CDR3 length equals 14 residues. CDR3 nucleotides: TGTGCCAGCAGCGGGGGTTGGGTCGGGGAGACCCAGTACTTC. Protein: CASSGGWVGETQYF.

The chain is built from TRBV9 and TRBJ2-7; possibly TRBD2 for D (6 bases). In germline, CDR1 is SGDLS, CDR2 YYNGEE. Trimming took off 4 bases at V and 0 bases at J, with 11 bases between the two ends. This CDR3 contains 14 residues. CDR3: CASSPLGSSYEQYF. CDR3 sequence (DNA): TGTGCCAGCAGCCCCCTCGGGAGCTCCTACGAGCAGTACTTC.

The chain couples TRBV27 to TRBJ2-7; 13 bases are shared with TRBD2. V trimming: 2 bases; J trimming: 4 bases; junction bases outside the gene matches: 8. Germline CDR1 reads MNHEY; CDR2 reads SMNVEV (reference sequence). The CDR3 totals 17 residues. CDR3 sequence: CASSLIGPTSGRYEQYF. CDR3 sequence (DNA): TGTGCCAGCAGTTTAATTGGCCCGACTAGCGGGAGGTACGAGCAGTACTTC.

This rearrangement joins TRBV10-3 to TRBJ1-6; D is unclear. Germline CDR1 ENHRY, CDR2 SYGVKD. The V end was cut by 2 bases, the J end by 8 bases, with 7 bases between. The length of the CDR3 is 13 residues. CDR3 in DNA: TGTGCCATCAGTGAGACCGAGGATTCACCCCTCCACTTT. Translation: CAISETEDSPLHF.

J is TRBJ1-2 and V is TRBV10-3; the D is unclear. Trimming cost V 3 bases and J 5 bases, with 10 bases left between them. Looked up from germline, CDR1 is ENHRY and CDR2 is SYGVKD. This CDR3 region has 13 residues. The DNA of the CDR3 is TGTGCCATCAGTGACGTGATATCTTATGGCTACACCTTC. Protein: CAISDVISYGYTF.

The V call is TRBV7-8, the J call TRBJ2-7, with D tentatively TRBD1 (6 bases). The V gene lost 4 bases and the J gene lost 3 bases, with 13 bases spanning the gap. Germline assignment: CDR1 SGHVS and CDR2 FQNEAQ. CDR3 length equals 14 residues. The CDR3 protein is CASSYRRGNYEQYF. Here the CDR3 DNA reads TGTGCCAGCAGCTACCGCAGGGGAAACTACGAGCAGTACTTC.

The chain employs TRBV6-6 and TRBJ2-7, with 9 bases fitting TRBD2. Trimming cost V 8 bases and J 4 bases; bases outside gene matches: 9. CDR3 size: 14 residues. Germline CDR1 MNHNY, CDR2 SVGAGI (reference sequence). The CDR3: CASADSGRAYEQYF. In DNA form, the CDR3 reads TGTGCCAGCGCGGATAGCGGGAGAGCTTACGAGCAGTACTTC.